The rows below give T cell receptor beta chains drawn from one sample of a study of blood T cell repertoires in COVID-19. Sequencing was performed with immunoSEQ multiplex PCR; in TCRdb, only in-frame clones are kept and a portion is missing. The table records about 170,000 clones, approximately 86% of them present only once. The sample consisted of peripheral blood. Receptor source: a woman of 80 years or more with COVID-19, enrolled during active disease. Each CDR3 is given with its conserved first and last residue. A D gene is named only where the DNA matches it firmly. Size tells how often a clone was seen (once, few, many) or the class of an expanded clone, and some rows leave it out.

V	J	D	size	DNA	CDR3
TRBV19	TRBJ1-1	NA	NA	TGTGCCAGTATATTCCCCTCGCGGGGAGGCACTGAAGCTTTCTTT	CASIFPSRGGTEAFF
TRBV7-2	TRBJ2-1	TRBD2	NA	TGTGCCAGCAGCTTAGTGGTAGCGGGAGCCAATGAGCAGTTCTTC	CASSLVVAGANEQFF
TRBV6-4	TRBJ2-5	NA	NA	TGTGCCAGCAGTTTCACTTCCATCAGGGGCCCGAAGGAAGAGACCCAGTACTTC	CASSFTSIRGPKEETQYF
TRBV3-1/TRBV3-2	TRBJ1-2	TRBD1	NA	TGTGCCAGCAGCACGAGGGGGCTAGGTGGCTACACCTTC	CASSTRGLGGYTF
TRBV9	TRBJ2-7	NA	NA	TGTGCCAGCAGCCCCGTGGCTCGGGCCGACCGGGAAGAGCAGTACTTC	CASSPVARADREEQYF
TRBV18	TRBJ1-1	NA	NA	TGTGCCAGCTCACCTGGGCGTGGGATATCGGGGACTGAAGCTTTCTTT	CASSPGRGISGTEAFF
TRBV10-3	TRBJ1-1	TRBD1	NA	TGTGCCATCAGTGAGGGAGGGGGCATGACTGAAGCTTTCTTT	CAISEGGGMTEAFF
TRBV6-5	TRBJ2-7	NA	NA	TGTGCCAGCAGTTACTCCGCGGGACCGTCCTACGAGCAGTACTTC	CASSYSAGPSYEQYF
TRBV25-1	TRBJ1-3	NA	once	TGTGCCAGCAGTGAACGACAGACCTTCTCTGGAAACACCATATATTTT	CASSERQTFSGNTIYF
TRBV11-2	TRBJ1-1	NA	NA	TGTGCCAGCAGCTTAAGGACAACGAACACTGAAGCTTTCTTT	CASSLRTTNTEAFF
TRBV14	TRBJ1-2	NA	once	TGTGCCAGCAGCCGCGGGACTTCAAGAGCTTGGGGTGGCTACACCTTC	CASSRGTSRAWGGYTF
TRBV28	TRBJ1-4	TRBD1	NA	TGTGCCAGCATGTCCTCAGGGGGTGCGACTAATGAAAAACTGTTTTTT	CASMSSGGATNEKLFF
TRBV28	TRBJ2-7	NA	NA	TGTGCCAGCAGCCTTAGACAGGCGGACGAGCAGTACTTC	CASSLRQADEQYF
TRBV19	TRBJ1-5	TRBD1	NA	TGTGCCAGTAGTGGGAAGGGGGCAGCTGTTCAGCCCCAGCATTTT	CASSGKGAAVQPQHF
TRBV15	TRBJ2-7	TRBD1	NA	TGTGCCACCAGCAGAGATGGGACAGCCTTCTACGAGCAGTACTTC	CATSRDGTAFYEQYF
TRBV27	TRBJ1-2	TRBD1	NA	TGTGCCAGCAGCCCCCGAACCTGGACAGGACTCTATGGCTACACCTTC	CASSPRTWTGLYGYTF
TRBV18	TRBJ1-5	TRBD1	NA	TGTGCCAGCTCACCCGGACAGGCGCAGCCCCAGCATTTT	CASSPGQAQPQHF
TRBV18	TRBJ1-5	TRBD1	NA	TGTGCCACCCAACAGGGGAGCAATCAGCCCCAGCATTTT	CATQQGSNQPQHF
TRBV7-6	TRBJ1-1	NA	NA	TGTGCCAGCAGCTTATCGACAGGTGAGAACACTGAAGCTTTCTTT	CASSLSTGENTEAFF
TRBV28	TRBJ2-5	TRBD2	NA	TGTGCCAGCAGTAGTAGCGGGGGCCCCCAAGAGACCCAGTACTTC	CASSSSGGPQETQYF
TRBV5-6	TRBJ1-3	NA	NA	TGTGCCAGCAGCACCATCGACGGGAGGTCTGGAAACACCATATATTTT	CASSTIDGRSGNTIYF
TRBV18	TRBJ1-2	NA	NA	TGTGCCAGCTCACCGGGGTCGGGATTAAACTATGGCTACACCTTC	CASSPGSGLNYGYTF
TRBV27	TRBJ2-1	TRBD2	NA	TGTGCCAGCAGTTGGGCTAGCGGGAGGGCCAATGAGCAGTTCTTC	CASSWASGRANEQFF
TRBV28	TRBJ2-2	TRBD2	NA	TGTGCCAGCAGTTTAGGGGTTAGTAGGCGGGAGTTCGTCAACACCGGGGAGCTGTTTTTT	CASSLGVSRREFVNTGELFF
TRBV3-1/TRBV3-2	TRBJ1-2	TRBD1	NA	TGTGCCAGCAGCCAAGAGGGGGGACAGGGGAGGAGTGGCTACACCTTC	CASSQEGGQGRSGYTF
TRBV6-5	TRBJ2-5	TRBD2	NA	TGTGCCAGCAGCTCTGGCGGGAGGGCCGGTGAGACCCAGTACTTC	CASSSGGRAGETQYF
TRBV3-1/TRBV3-2	TRBJ1-2	TRBD1	NA	TGTGCCAGCAGCCTCTCCGGGACAGAAGGGTTTGGCTATGGCTACACCTTC	CASSLSGTEGFGYGYTF
TRBV11-2	TRBJ1-4	NA	NA	TGTGCCAGCAGCTTGGGGCTTCGGGCTGAAAAACTGTTTTTT	CASSLGLRAEKLFF
TRBV5-1	TRBJ2-6	TRBD1	NA	TGCGCCAGCAGCAGGGACAGGGGGCTGTCTGGGGCCAACGTCCTGACTTTC	CASSRDRGLSGANVLTF
TRBV19	TRBJ1-1	NA	once	TGTGCCAGTAGTATTCAGGGAAACACTGAAGCTTTCTTT	CASSIQGNTEAFF
TRBV19	TRBJ1-1	NA	NA	TGTGCCAGCAGGGACGGGGGGACTTTGAACACTGAAGCTTTCTTT	CASRDGGTLNTEAFF
TRBV27	TRBJ1-1	TRBD1	NA	TGTGCCAGCCATTACAGGGGGCCTGGCACTGAAGCTTTCTTT	CASHYRGPGTEAFF
TRBV3-1/TRBV3-2	TRBJ1-2	NA	NA	TGTGCCAGCAGCCACCGACAGCCACCGGTTGACTACACCTTC	CASSHRQPPVDYTF
TRBV7-2	TRBJ1-1	NA	NA	TGTGCCAGCAGCTTATCAGGGAAGAACACTGAAGCTTTCTTT	CASSLSGKNTEAFF
TRBV10-3	TRBJ2-5	TRBD1	many	TGTGCCATCAGTGATATCGACAGGGGTGTCCGGGAGACCCAGTACTTC	CAISDIDRGVRETQYF
TRBV28	TRBJ2-2	TRBD1	NA	TGTGCCAGCAGTCACAGGGGCACGAACACCGGGGAGCTGTTTTTT	CASSHRGTNTGELFF
TRBV9	TRBJ2-7	NA	NA	TGTGCCAGCAACCTAAACCCGGGACAATCCTCCTACGAGCAGTACTTC	CASNLNPGQSSYEQYF
TRBV14	TRBJ1-1	NA	NA	TGTGCCAGCAGCCGAGACAGCGCTGAAGCTTTCTTT	CASSRDSAEAFF
TRBV18	TRBJ1-1	NA	NA	TGTGCCAGCTCACCCGGTCAGGACACTGAAGCTTTCTTT	CASSPGQDTEAFF
TRBV11-3	TRBJ2-7	TRBD1	NA	TGTGCCAGCAGCTCACCTACAGGGGGGTACGAGCAGTACTTC	CASSSPTGGYEQYF
TRBV9	TRBJ1-1	NA	NA	TGTGCCAGCAGCTCAATAGGCGGGCGGCCGAACACTGAAGCTTTCTTT	CASSSIGGRPNTEAFF
TRBV29-1	TRBJ2-3	TRBD1	NA	TGCAGCGCCGGACAGGGGTTGGGAGATACGCAGTATTTT	CSAGQGLGDTQYF
TRBV28	TRBJ1-5	NA	NA	TGTGCCAGCAGGTCGGGCAGGGCCGAACAGCCCCAGCATTTT	CASRSGRAEQPQHF
TRBV29-1	TRBJ1-3	NA	few	TGCAGCGTTGCGGAGGTAGACACCATATATTTT	CSVAEVDTIYF
TRBV27	TRBJ1-2	NA	NA	TGTGCCAGCAGTTTCAGGGATTTGCGGGGCTACACCTTC	CASSFRDLRGYTF
TRBV11-3	TRBJ2-2	NA	NA	TGTGCCAGCAGCCATCGGGAGTCCGGGGAGCTGTTTTTT	CASSHRESGELFF
TRBV6-7	TRBJ2-3	TRBD2	once	TGTGCCAGCCCAGGTCTAGCGGCTGTAATGAATACGCAGTATTTT	CASPGLAAVMNTQYF
TRBV6-4	TRBJ2-1	TRBD2	NA	TGTGCCAGCAGTGCGACTAGCGGGACGGGGCAGTTCTTC	CASSATSGTGQFF
TRBV29-1	TRBJ2-2	TRBD1	NA	TGCAGCGCGGGACAGGGTCCCGGGGAGCTGTTTTTT	CSAGQGPGELFF
TRBV11-2	TRBJ1-2	NA	NA	TGTGCCAGCAGCTTAAATTTTGGAGGGGACTATGGCTACACCTTC	CASSLNFGGDYGYTF
TRBV19	TRBJ1-5	TRBD1	NA	TGTGCCAGTAGGGGACAGGTCCAAAATCAGCCCCAGCATTTT	CASRGQVQNQPQHF
TRBV12-3/TRBV12-4	TRBJ2-7	TRBD1	NA	TGTGCCAGCAGTTCCGACAGGGGAGCTGCGTACTTC	CASSSDRGAAYF
TRBV4-3	TRBJ2-2	NA	once	TGCGCCAGCAGCCCTTCAGTTATCACCGGGGAGCTGTTTTTT	CASSPSVITGELFF
TRBV7-3	TRBJ2-1	TRBD2	NA	TGTGCCAGCAGCCCCTCCGGGACTAGCGGGAGGAATGAGCAGTTCTTC	CASSPSGTSGRNEQFF